The sequence of this TCR beta chain was determined in a study of blood T cells in healthy people across ages. The CDR3 has 15 residues. The V segment lost 4 bases and the J segment 11 bases; nucleotides outside the gene matches: 8. The V gene's germline CDR1 is LNHNV and CDR2 YYDKDF (reference sequence). Of note for this clonotype: Its specificity is unknown.

Regarding the study as a whole: In older individuals, TCR beta diversity per million T cells was lower, falling roughly linearly with age.

Next came a second PCR, run for about 7 to 11 cycles, which used a sample-barcoded 5' primer along with a J-beta primer mix. Sequencing recovered at least 2.5 million CDR3-containing paired-end reads from each sample. TCRdb redid the calling of the 5' RACE reads with MiXCR, one entry per CDR3 protein. The sample has some 690,000 distinct CDR3 sequences; 22% are singletons. V and J are TRBV15 and TRBJ2-4; 13 nucleotides line up with TRBD2. Material for sequencing was blood. This receptor was taken from a man between 65 and 85 years old in good health. The CDR3 is CATSTWTSGSDVQYF. DNA for the CDR3: TGTGCCACCAGCACCTGGACTAGCGGGAGCGACGTTCAGTACTTC.